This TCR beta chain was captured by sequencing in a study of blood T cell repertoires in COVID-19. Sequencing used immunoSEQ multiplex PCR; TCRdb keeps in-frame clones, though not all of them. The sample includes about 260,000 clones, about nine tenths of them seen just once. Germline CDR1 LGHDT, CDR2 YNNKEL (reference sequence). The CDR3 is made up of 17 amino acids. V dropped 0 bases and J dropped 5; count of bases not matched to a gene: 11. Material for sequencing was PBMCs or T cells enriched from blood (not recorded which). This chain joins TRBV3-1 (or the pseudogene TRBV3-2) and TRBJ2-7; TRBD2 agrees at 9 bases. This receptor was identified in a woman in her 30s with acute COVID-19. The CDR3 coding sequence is TGTGCCAGCAGCCAAGATCTTCGGCTAGCGGGATTCCACGAGCAGTACTTC. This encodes CASSQDLRLAGFHEQYF.